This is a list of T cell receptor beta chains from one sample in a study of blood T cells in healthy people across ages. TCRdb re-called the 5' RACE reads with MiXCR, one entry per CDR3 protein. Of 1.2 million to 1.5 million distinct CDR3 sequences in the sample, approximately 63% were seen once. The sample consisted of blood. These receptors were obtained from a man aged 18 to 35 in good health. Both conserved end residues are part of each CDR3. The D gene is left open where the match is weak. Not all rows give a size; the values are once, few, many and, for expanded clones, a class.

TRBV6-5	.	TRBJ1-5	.	TGTGCCAGCAGTTACATGGAAGGGCAGCCCCAGCATTTT	CASSYMEGQPQHF
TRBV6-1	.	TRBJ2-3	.	TGTGCCAGCAGCAGGGCTAATCGGGACACAAGCACAGATACGCAGTATTTT	CASSRANRDTSTDTQYF
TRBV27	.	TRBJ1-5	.	TGTGCCAGCAGTCCTACTTCACGATGGGGACAGCCCCAGCATTTT	CASSPTSRWGQPQHF
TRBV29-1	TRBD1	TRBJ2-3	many	TGCAGCGCCGGACAGGGGTTAACAGATACGCAGTATTTT	CSAGQGLTDTQYF
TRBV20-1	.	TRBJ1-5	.	TGCAGTGCTAGAGTGGGCGGGCGGGAGCCCCAGCATTTT	CSARVGGREPQHF
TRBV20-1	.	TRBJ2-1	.	TGCAGTGGGGAGAGGGGGAACGATGAGCAGTTCTTC	CSGERGNDEQFF
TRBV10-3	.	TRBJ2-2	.	TGTGCCATCAGTGGGACAGCGAACACCGGGGAGCTGTTTTTT	CAISGTANTGELFF
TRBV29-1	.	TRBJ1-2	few	TGCAGCGTTGGGGACGGGGTAAACTATGGCTACACCTTC	CSVGDGVNYGYTF
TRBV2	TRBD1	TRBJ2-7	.	TGTGCCAGCAGTCTAGACAGGGGAGCCGAGCAGTACTTC	CASSLDRGAEQYF
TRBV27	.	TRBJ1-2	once	TGTGCCAGCAGTTTTACCGGGGCCGTCGATGGCTACACCTTC	CASSFTGAVDGYTF
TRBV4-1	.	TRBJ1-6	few	TGCGCCAGCAGCCAAGATCTTAGCGGACAGACATATAATTCACCCCTCCACTTT	CASSQDLSGQTYNSPLHF
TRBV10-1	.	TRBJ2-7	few	TGCGCCAGCAGTACGACTGGCATGGGTGAAGAGCAGTACTTC	CASSTTGMGEEQYF
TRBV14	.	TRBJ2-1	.	TGTGCCAGCAGCCAAGGACGGTACTACAATGAGCAGTTCTTC	CASSQGRYYNEQFF
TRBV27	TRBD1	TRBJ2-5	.	TGTGCCAGCAGCCAGGACAGGGTCGGTAAGACCCAGTACTTC	CASSQDRVGKTQYF
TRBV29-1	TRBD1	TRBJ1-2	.	TGCAGCGTTGAAGATCGGGGCAGGGGGATAGCTAACTATGGCTACACCTTC	CSVEDRGRGIANYGYTF
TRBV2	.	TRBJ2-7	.	TGTGCCAGCAGTGAAGCGATGGGAAGGCAGTACTTC	CASSEAMGRQYF
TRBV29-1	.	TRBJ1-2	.	TGCAGCGTTGCCACGGACACCTTC	CSVATDTF
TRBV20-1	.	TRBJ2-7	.	TGCAGTGCTAGGAGCAGGATTACCTACGAGCAGTACTTC	CSARSRITYEQYF
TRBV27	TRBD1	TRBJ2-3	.	TGTACCAGCAGTTCCTGGACAGGGGGCACAGATACGCAGTATTTT	CTSSSWTGGTDTQYF
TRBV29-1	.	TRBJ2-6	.	TGCAGCGTTGAGTTCTCTGGGGCCAACGTCCTGACTTTC	CSVEFSGANVLTF
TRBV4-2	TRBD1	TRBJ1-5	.	TGTGCCAGCAGCCCTTTAAATACAGGGGGTCATCAGCCCCAGCATTTT	CASSPLNTGGHQPQHF
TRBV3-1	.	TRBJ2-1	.	TGTGCCAGCAGCCAAGATCTGGTAGCAGGAGACAATGAGCAGTTCTTC	CASSQDLVAGDNEQFF
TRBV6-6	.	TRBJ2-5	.	TGTGCCAGCAGTCGCCGAGGTGATGAGACCCAGTACTTC	CASSRRGDETQYF
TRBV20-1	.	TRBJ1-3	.	TGCAGTGCCACCGACCTTCTCTCTGGAAACACCATATATTTT	CSATDLLSGNTIYF
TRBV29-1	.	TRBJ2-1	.	TGCAGCGTTGGCCTCCGACAGGCGGGTGAGCAGTTCTTC	CSVGLRQAGEQFF
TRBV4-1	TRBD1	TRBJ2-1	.	TGCGCCAGCAGCCAATCAGGGGGCATGGACAATGAGCAGTTCTTC	CASSQSGGMDNEQFF
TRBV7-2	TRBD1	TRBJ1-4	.	TGTGCCAGCAGCTTAGTAGGGGGGGGACAGTCTAATGAAAAACTGTTTTTT	CASSLVGGGQSNEKLFF
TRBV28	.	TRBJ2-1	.	TGTGCCAGCAGGACGGGGGACCTCTCCTACAATGAGCAGTTCTTC	CASRTGDLSYNEQFF
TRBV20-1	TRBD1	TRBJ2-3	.	TGCAGTGCTAGAGATCCAGGGGGTGGGACAGATACGCAGTATTTT	CSARDPGGGTDTQYF
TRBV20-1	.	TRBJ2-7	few	TGCAGTGCCACCGACCGGGACAACCTCTCCTACGAGCAGTACTTC	CSATDRDNLSYEQYF
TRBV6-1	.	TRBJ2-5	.	TGTGCCAGCAGTGATCAGCCAGGGGTGGGGGAGACCCAGTACTTC	CASSDQPGVGETQYF
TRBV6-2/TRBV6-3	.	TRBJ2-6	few	TGTGCCAGCGGTGTCTCTGGGGCCAACGTCCTGACTTTC	CASGVSGANVLTF
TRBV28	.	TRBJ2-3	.	TGTGCCAGCAGCTATACAGGTGGTACAGCGCAGTATTTT	CASSYTGGTAQYF
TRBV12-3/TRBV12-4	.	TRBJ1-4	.	TGTGCCAGCAGTACCGACTCGGATGAAAAACTGTTTTTT	CASSTDSDEKLFF
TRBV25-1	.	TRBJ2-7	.	TGTGCCAGCAGTACATTCAGGAAGGACGAGCAGTACTTC	CASSTFRKDEQYF
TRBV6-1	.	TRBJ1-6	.	TGTGCCAGCAGTGAATACCGCAATTCACCCCTCCACTTT	CASSEYRNSPLHF
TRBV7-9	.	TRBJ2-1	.	TGTGCCAGCGGTCCCCACCGCAATGAGCAGTTCTTC	CASGPHRNEQFF
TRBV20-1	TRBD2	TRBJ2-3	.	TGCAGTGCTAGAGATTACAGAGGACTAGCGGTGAACACAGATACGCAGTATTTT	CSARDYRGLAVNTDTQYF
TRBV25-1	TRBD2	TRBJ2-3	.	TGTGCCAGCAGTGAATTCCCTAGCGGTGCAGATACGCAGTATTTT	CASSEFPSGADTQYF
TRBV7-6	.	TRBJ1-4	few	TGTGCCAGCAGCTTAGGTTTCGGAGAAACTAATGAAAAACTGTTTTTT	CASSLGFGETNEKLFF
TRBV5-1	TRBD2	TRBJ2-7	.	TGCGCCAGCAGCCCCTACTCCACTAGCGGGAGGGCGGACGAGCAGTACTTC	CASSPYSTSGRADEQYF
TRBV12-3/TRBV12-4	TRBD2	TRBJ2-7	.	TGTGCCAGCAGCCTGGGACTAGCGGGGGGTAGGTCCTACGAGCAGTACTTC	CASSLGLAGGRSYEQYF
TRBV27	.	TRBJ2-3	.	TGTGCCAGCAGTCCCTTGACCCCGGAAGATACGCAGTATTTT	CASSPLTPEDTQYF
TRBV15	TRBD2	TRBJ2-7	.	TGTGCCACCAGCAGATCCGGGACTAGGTACTACGAGCAGTACTTC	CATSRSGTRYYEQYF
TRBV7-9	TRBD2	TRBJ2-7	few	TGTGCCAGCAGCTTCAAGCCTAGCGGGAGGGACGAGCAGTACTTC	CASSFKPSGRDEQYF
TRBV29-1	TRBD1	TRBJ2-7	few	TGCAGCGTTGATGGACAGGGGGCTCAGGAGCAGTACTTC	CSVDGQGAQEQYF
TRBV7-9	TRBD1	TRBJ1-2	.	TGTGCCAGCAGCTTTGCGGACAGGGTCGGGGGCTACACCTTC	CASSFADRVGGYTF
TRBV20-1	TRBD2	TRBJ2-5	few	TGCAGTGCTCTCGACCCAAGACTAGCGGGAGGGCCTCAGACCCAGTACTTC	CSALDPRLAGGPQTQYF
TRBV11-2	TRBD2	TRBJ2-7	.	TGTGCCAGCAGCTCGCGAGTAGCGGGGGACTACGAGCAGTACTTC	CASSSRVAGDYEQYF
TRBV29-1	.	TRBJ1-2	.	TGCAGCGTTGAGTCTACAGGGTTGGACTATGGCTACACCTTC	CSVESTGLDYGYTF
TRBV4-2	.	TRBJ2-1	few	TGTGCCAGCAGCCAAGGTAACCGAATAAGCTCCTACAATGAGCAGTTCTTC	CASSQGNRISSYNEQFF
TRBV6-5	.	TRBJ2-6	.	TGTGCCAGCAGTAAGGAGGCTGGGGCCAACGTCCTGACTTTC	CASSKEAGANVLTF
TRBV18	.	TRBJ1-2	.	TGTGCCAGCTCACGGGACACTCCTCCTAACTATGGCTACACCTTC	CASSRDTPPNYGYTF
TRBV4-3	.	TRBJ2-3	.	TGCGCCAGCAGCCCGGCCACCACAGATACGCAGTATTTT	CASSPATTDTQYF
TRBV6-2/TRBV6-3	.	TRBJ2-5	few	TGTGCCAGCAGTAGCAGAAAGACCCAGTACTTC	CASSSRKTQYF
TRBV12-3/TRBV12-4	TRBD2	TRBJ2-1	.	TGTGCCAGCAGGAACGGGACTAGGCCCCCATGCGAGCAGTTCTTC	CASRNGTRPPCEQFF
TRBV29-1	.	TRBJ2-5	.	TGCAGCGTTGATTACCAGGCGGACAAAGAGACCCAGTACTTC	CSVDYQADKETQYF